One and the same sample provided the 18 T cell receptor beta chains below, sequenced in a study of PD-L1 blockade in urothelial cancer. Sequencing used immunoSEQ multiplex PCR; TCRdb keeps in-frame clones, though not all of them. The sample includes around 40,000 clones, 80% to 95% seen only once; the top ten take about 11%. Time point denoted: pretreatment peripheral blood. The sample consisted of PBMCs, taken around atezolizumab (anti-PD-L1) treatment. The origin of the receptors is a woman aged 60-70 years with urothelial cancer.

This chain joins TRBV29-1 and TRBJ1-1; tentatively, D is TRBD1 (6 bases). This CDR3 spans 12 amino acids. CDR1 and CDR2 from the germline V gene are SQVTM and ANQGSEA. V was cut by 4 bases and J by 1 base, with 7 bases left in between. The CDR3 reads CSVGQANTEAFF. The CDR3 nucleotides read TGCAGCGTTGGACAGGCGAACACTGAAGCTTTCTTT.

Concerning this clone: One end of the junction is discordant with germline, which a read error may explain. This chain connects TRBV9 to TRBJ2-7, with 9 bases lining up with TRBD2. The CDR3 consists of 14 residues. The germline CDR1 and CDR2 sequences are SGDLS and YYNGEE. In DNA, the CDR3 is TGTGCCAGCAGTGTAGCGGGAGAGGCCTACGAGCAGTACTTC. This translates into CASSVAGEAYEQYF.

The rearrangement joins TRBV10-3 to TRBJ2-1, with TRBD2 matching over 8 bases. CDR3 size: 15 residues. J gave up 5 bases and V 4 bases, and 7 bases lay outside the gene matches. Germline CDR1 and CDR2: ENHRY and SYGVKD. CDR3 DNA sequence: TGTGCCATCAGTGCAAGGACTAGCACGAACAATGAGCAGTTCTTC. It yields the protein CAISARTSTNNEQFF.

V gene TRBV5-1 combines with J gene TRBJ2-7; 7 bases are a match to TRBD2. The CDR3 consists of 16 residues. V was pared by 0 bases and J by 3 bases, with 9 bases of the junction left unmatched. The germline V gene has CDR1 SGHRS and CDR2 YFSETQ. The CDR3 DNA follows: TGCGCCAGCAGCTTGGGGCCGGGACTAACTTTCTACGAGCAGTACTTC. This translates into CASSLGPGLTFYEQYF.

As DNA, the CDR3 is TGTGCCAGCAGCCCCGATGGATCGACCAGGGGGTTCACTGAAGCTTTCTTT. This gives the protein CASSPDGSTRGFTEAFF. The chain combines TRBV7-9 with TRBJ1-1; 7 nucleotides agree with TRBD1. The CDR3 sequence is 17 residues long. Germline V gene lookup returns CDR1 SEHNR and CDR2 FQNEAQ (reference sequence). With 5 bases clipped from V and 4 bases from J, the junction kept 16 bases outside the gene matches. The whole variable domain, filled in from reference TRBV7-9 and TRBJ1-1, reads DTGVSQNPRHKITKRGQNVTFRCDPISEHNRLYWYRQTLGQGPEFLTYFQNEAQLEKSRLLSDRFSAERPKGSFSTLEIQRTEQGDSAMYLCASSPDGSTRGFTEAFFGQGTRLTVV.

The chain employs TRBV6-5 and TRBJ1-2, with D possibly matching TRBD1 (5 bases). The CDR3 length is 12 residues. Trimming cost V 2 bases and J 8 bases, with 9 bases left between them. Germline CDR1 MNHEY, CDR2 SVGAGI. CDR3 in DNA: TGTGCCAGCAGTTACAGGGGAGGCGGCTACACCTTC. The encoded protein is CASSYRGGGYTF.

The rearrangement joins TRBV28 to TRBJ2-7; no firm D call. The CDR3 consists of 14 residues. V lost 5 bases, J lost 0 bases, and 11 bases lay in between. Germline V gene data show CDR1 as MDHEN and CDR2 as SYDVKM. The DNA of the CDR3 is TGTGCCAGCAGTGCCGTTCCTAGCTCCTACGAGCAGTACTTC. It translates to CASSAVPSSYEQYF.

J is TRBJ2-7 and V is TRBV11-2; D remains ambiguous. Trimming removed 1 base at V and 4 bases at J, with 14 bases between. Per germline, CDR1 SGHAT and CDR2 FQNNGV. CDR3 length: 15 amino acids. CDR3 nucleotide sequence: TGTGCCAGCAGCTTAGCTCCGACGGCGGATTACGAGCAGTACTTC. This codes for CASSLAPTADYEQYF.

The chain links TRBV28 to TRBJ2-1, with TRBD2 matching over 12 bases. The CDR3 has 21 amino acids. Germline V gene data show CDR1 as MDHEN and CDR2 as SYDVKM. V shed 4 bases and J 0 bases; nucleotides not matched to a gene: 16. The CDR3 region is CASSSLLAGGFARGSYNEQFF. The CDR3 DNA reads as TGTGCCAGCAGTTCACTACTAGCGGGAGGATTCGCGAGGGGCTCCTACAATGAGCAGTTCTTC.

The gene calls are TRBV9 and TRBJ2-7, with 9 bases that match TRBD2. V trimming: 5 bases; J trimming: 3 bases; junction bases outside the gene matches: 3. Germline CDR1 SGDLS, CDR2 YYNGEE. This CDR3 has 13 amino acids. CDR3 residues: CASSYSGSYEQYF. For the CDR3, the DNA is TGTGCCAGCAGTTATAGCGGGAGCTACGAGCAGTACTTC.

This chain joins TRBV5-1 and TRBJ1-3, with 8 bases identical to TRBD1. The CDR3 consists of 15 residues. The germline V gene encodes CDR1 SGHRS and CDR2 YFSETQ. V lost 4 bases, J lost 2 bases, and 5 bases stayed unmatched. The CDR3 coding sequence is TGCGCCAGCAGCGAAACGGACAGGGCTGGAAACACCATATATTTT. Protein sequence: CASSETDRAGNTIYF.

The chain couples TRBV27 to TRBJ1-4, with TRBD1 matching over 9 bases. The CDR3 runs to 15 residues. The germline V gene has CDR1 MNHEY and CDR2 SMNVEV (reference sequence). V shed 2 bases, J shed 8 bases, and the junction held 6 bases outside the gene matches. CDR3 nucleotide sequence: TGTGCCAGCAGTTTAAGGGACAGGGATAAGGAAAAACTGTTTTTT. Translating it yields CASSLRDRDKEKLFF. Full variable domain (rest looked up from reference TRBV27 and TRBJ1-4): EAQVTQNPRYLITVTGKKLTVTCSQNMNHEYMSWYRQDPGLGLRQIYYSMNVEVTDKGDVPEGYKVSRKEKRNFPLILESPSPNQTSLYFCASSLRDRDKEKLFFGSGTQLSVL.

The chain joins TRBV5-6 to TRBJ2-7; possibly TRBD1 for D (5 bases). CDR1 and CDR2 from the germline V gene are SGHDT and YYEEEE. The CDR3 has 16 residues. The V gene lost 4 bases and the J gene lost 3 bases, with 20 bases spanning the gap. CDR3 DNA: TGTGCCAGCAGCCGCAGCCAGGGCCTTATAAACTACGAGCAGTACTTC. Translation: CASSRSQGLINYEQYF.

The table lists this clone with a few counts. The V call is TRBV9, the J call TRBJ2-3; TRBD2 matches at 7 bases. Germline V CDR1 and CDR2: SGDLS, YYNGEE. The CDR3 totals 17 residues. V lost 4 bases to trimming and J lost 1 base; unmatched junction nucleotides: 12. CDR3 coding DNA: TGTGCCAGCAGCCCCGGGAGCGGGACTTTTCGCACAGATACGCAGTATTTT. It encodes CASSPGSGTFRTDTQYF.

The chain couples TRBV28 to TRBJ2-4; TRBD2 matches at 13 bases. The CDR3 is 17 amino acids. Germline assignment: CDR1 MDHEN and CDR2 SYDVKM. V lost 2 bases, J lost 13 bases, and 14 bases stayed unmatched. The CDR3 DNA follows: TGTGCCAGCAGTTTAGGGACTAGCGGGACCCTCCGATTATCCCAGTACTTC. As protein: CASSLGTSGTLRLSQYF.

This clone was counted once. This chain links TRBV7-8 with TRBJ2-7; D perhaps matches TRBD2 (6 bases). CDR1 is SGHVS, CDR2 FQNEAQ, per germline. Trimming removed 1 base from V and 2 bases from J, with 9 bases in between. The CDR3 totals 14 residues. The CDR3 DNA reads TGTGCCAGCAGCTTAGTTTCGGGGGCCTACGAGCAGTACTTC. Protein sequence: CASSLVSGAYEQYF.

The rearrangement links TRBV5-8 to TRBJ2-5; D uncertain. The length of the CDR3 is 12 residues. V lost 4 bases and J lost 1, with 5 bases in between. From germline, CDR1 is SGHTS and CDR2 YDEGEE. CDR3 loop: CASSHIQETQYF. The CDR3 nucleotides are TGTGCCAGCAGCCACATCCAAGAGACCCAGTACTTC.

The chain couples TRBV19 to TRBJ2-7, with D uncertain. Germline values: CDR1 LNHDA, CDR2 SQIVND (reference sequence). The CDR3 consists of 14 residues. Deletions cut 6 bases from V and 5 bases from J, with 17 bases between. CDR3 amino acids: CASRGQLPKDEQYF. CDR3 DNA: TGTGCCAGTAGGGGTCAACTACCAAAGGACGAGCAGTACTTC.